Below, 5 T cell receptor beta chains from the same sample are listed, as sequenced in a study of shared clonotypes between healthy human individuals (dated by TCRdb to the early 2020s). The receptor library was made with the immunoSEQ multiplex PCR assay. In TCRdb, the immuneACCESS table is reduced to in-frame sequences with V and J assigned. These tables do not hold every clone; where another copy was compared, an unresolved V gene accounts for under half, and the others remain unexplained. The sample table records about 590,000 clones; 95% to 96% of these occur just once. The ten largest clones add up to around 0.097% of the sample. CD8 naive samples were CD45RO-negative cells positively selected for CCR7, giving a CD45RA+CCR7+ population that excluded TemRA cells. Sequencing used naive CD8+ T cells sorted from blood. What the cell subset or site label conveys for this sample: CD45RA+CCR7+. All receptors come from a woman between 25 and 40 years old in good health.

A word on this clone: At the DNA level, this CDR3 is encoded by other sequences in the same sample as well. The chain is built from TRBV7-9 and TRBJ2-7, with 10 bases that match TRBD1. J gave up 4 bases and V 3 bases, and 6 bases lay outside the gene matches. This CDR3 region has 15 residues. The germline V gene encodes CDR1 SEHNR and CDR2 FQNEAQ (reference sequence). DNA for the CDR3: TGTGCCAGCAGCTTTGCGACAGGGGGCTTATACGAGCAGTACTTC. Translated: CASSFATGGLYEQYF. Variable domain in full (rest from reference TRBV7-9 and TRBJ2-7): DTGVSQNPRHKITKRGQNVTFRCDPISEHNRLYWYRQTLGQGPEFLTYFQNEAQLEKSRLLSDRFSAERPKGSFSTLEIQRTEQGDSAMYLCASSFATGGLYEQYFGPGTRLTVT.

V is TRBV7-2 and J is TRBJ2-7; a weak D match, TRBD1 (5 bases). With 5 bases removed from V and 0 bases from J, the gap between germline ends came to 14 bases. The V gene's germline CDR1 is SGHTA and CDR2 FQGNSA. The CDR3 runs 15 residues. The CDR3 region has the DNA TGTGCCAGCAGCGGGAATACAGGCAGCTCCTACGAGCAGTACTTC. It encodes CASSGNTGSSYEQYF.

The chain has TRBV30 and TRBJ1-4, with a possible D match to TRBD1 (6 bases). CDR1 and CDR2 (germline): GTSNPN, SVGIG (reference sequence). Between the trimmed V and J ends, which lost 2 bases and 9 bases, there was a span of 13 bases. This CDR3 is built from 13 residues. The CDR3, as DNA: TGTGCCTGGAGTACGGGGGCAGGGAAAAAACTGTTTTTT. The encoded protein is CAWSTGAGKKLFF.

The chain has TRBV27 and TRBJ1-2; 8 positions agree with TRBD1. The CDR3 sequence is 12 residues long. Germline trimming cut 8 bases from V and 8 bases from J; bases unmatched to any gene: 7. Germline V CDR1 and CDR2: MNHEY, SMNVEV (reference sequence). The CDR3 region has the DNA TGTGCCAGCGGGCCACAGGGGGGCGGCTACACCTTC. Its protein is CASGPQGGGYTF.

The genes are TRBV4-1 and TRBJ2-3, with a weak D call TRBD1 (6 bases). V gave up 3 bases and J gave up 4 bases, with 20 bases separating them. The CDR3 has 17 amino acids. Germline CDR1 and CDR2: MGHRA and YSYEKL. The CDR3 is CASSHFGWEKGADTQYF. DNA for the CDR3: TGCGCCAGCAGCCATTTTGGGTGGGAGAAGGGGGCAGATACGCAGTATTTT.